The 21 T cell receptor beta chains below all came from one sample that was sequenced in a study of Graves' ophthalmopathy and Graves' hyperthyroidism. RNA served as the template for amplifying TCR beta CDR3 regions. HTBI-primed RT-PCR formed the first round, and a multiplex PCR formed the second. TCRdb reanalysed the multiplex PCR reads using MiXCR and keeps one entry per CDR3 protein. The sample yields 600,000 to 700,000 distinct CDR3 sequences, just over 40% seen once. Sequenced sample: peripheral blood. The receptor set was obtained from an adult man with Graves' ophthalmopathy.

This clonotype was counted at least ten times. The chain combines TRBV5-1 with TRBJ1-2, with 9 bases lining up with TRBD1. The ends lost 6 bases at V and 4 bases at J; junction bases unmatched: 4. CDR3 length: 13 amino acids. Germline CDR1 is SGHRS and CDR2 is YFSETQ. CDR3 protein: CASTMGQGYGYTF. For the CDR3, the DNA is TGCGCCAGCACTATGGGACAGGGCTATGGCTACACCTTC.

The chain uses TRBV5-8 and TRBJ2-2, with no clear D. CDR1 is SGHTS, CDR2 YDEGEE, per germline. Trimming cost V 6 bases and J 5 bases, with 11 bases left between them. CDR3 size: 13 residues. The CDR3 bases are TGTGCCAGCACCCTCTTAGGAACCGGGGAGCTGTTTTTT. Its translation: CASTLLGTGELFF. The full variable domain, in which reference TRBV5-8 and TRBJ2-2 provide the parts outside the CDR3, is EAGVTQSPTHLIKTRGQQATLRCSPISGHTSVYWYQQALGLGLQFLLWYDEGEERNRGNFPPRFSGRQFPNYSSELNVNALELEDSALYLCASTLLGTGELFFGEGSRLTVL.

This clonotype was found once. This sequence joins TRBV29-1 and TRBJ2-7; tentative D call: TRBD2 (6 bases). The CDR3 totals 12 residues. V was pared by 8 bases and J by 6 bases, with 17 bases between. The germline V gene has CDR1 SQVTM and CDR2 ANQGSEA. Here the CDR3 DNA reads TGCAGCTCGGGGTACGGGAGAGGCGAGCAGTACTTC. Amino acid sequence: CSSGYGRGEQYF.

The CDR3 bases are TGTGCCAGCAGCTCCACGGGACAGGGGTTTAGTGAAAAACTGTTTTTT. This encodes CASSSTGQGFSEKLFF. This chain connects TRBV7-9 to TRBJ1-4, with 10 bases fitting TRBD1. CDR1 is SEHNR, CDR2 FQNEAQ, per germline (reference sequence). Trimming at V came to 4 bases and at J to 7 bases, leaving 9 bases not matched to a gene. The CDR3 is 16 residues long. The full variable domain, in which reference TRBV7-9 and TRBJ1-4 provide the parts outside the CDR3, is DTGVSQNPRHKITKRGQNVTFRCDPISEHNRLYWYRQTLGQGPEFLTYFQNEAQLEKSRLLSDRFSAERPKGSFSTLEIQRTEQGDSAMYLCASSSTGQGFSEKLFFGSGTQLSVL.

This clonotype was recorded once. The chain employs TRBV2 and TRBJ2-7, with D unclear. The length of the CDR3 is 14 residues. Germline loops: CDR1 SNHLY, CDR2 FYNNEI. Trimming removed 8 bases from V and 2 bases from J, with 16 bases in between. The CDR3, as DNA: TGTGCCAGCTCACCCCCCTCCAATGCCTACGAGCAGTACTTC. Its protein product is CASSPPSNAYEQYF.

In its sample, this clonotype was seen many times. This chain connects TRBV10-3 to TRBJ1-2; perhaps TRBD1 as D (6 bases). CDR1 is ENHRY, CDR2 SYGVKD, per germline. This CDR3 is built from 12 residues. V was trimmed by 4 bases and J by 7 bases, leaving 10 bases between them. The CDR3 DNA reads TGTGCCATCAGTGGGGACATCCTTGGCTACACCTTC. As protein: CAISGDILGYTF.

The chain employs TRBV29-1 and TRBJ2-7, with 10 bases matching TRBD2. This CDR3 spans 15 amino acids. Germline assignment: CDR1 SQVTM and CDR2 ANQGSEA. Trimming removed 8 bases from V and 6 bases from J; junction bases left unmatched: 16. The CDR3 bases are TGCAGCCAAGGTCCTACTAGCGGGAACTCGCGCGAGCAGTACTTC. This gives the protein CSQGPTSGNSREQYF.

As concerns this clonotype: A read error may account for a junction end that differs from germline. The chain carries TRBV7-9 and TRBJ2-2; 10 nucleotides align to TRBD2. Germline V CDR1 and CDR2: SEHNR, FQNEAQ (reference sequence). The CDR3 consists of 16 residues. The DNA of the CDR3 is TGCGCCAGCAGCCAAGAGGGACTAGCGATAACCGGGGAGCTGTTTTTT. Its protein is CASSQEGLAITGELFF.

The gene calls are TRBV6-6 and TRBJ2-7; D may match TRBD1 or TRBD2 (7 bases each). V lost 6 bases to trimming and J lost 2 bases, with 17 bases between them. The CDR3 is made up of 15 amino acids. The germline gives CDR1 MNHNY, CDR2 SVGAGI (reference sequence). In nucleotides, the CDR3 is TGTGCCAGCAGCCTGGGGGAGGGGGCGACCTACGAGCAGTACTTC. This translates into CASSLGEGATYEQYF.

The chain carries TRBV7-3 and TRBJ2-7; 8 nucleotides agree with TRBD2. J lost 12 bases, V lost 5 bases, and 15 bases had no gene match. Germline CDR1 and CDR2: SGHTA and FQGTGA. The CDR3 sequence is 14 residues long. CDR3 nucleotide sequence: TGTGCCAGCAGCGCGTCGATCGGGACTAGAGACCTGTACTTC. Encoded protein: CASSASIGTRDLYF.

The genes are TRBV7-9 and TRBJ1-2; perhaps TRBD1 as D (6 bases). The CDR3 covers 17 residues. Germline V gene sequence: CDR1 SEHNR, CDR2 FQNEAQ (reference sequence). Trimming removed 4 bases at V and 4 bases at J, with 22 bases between. CDR3 protein: CASSYPGAGGSAYGYTF. The CDR3, as DNA: TGTGCCAGCAGCTACCCGGGGGCTGGGGGGTCTGCCTATGGCTACACCTTC.

This clonotype was detected once. A read error is possible here, since a much larger clone lies one base away. The J gene is TRBJ2-5, the V gene TRBV2; 9 bases align to TRBD2. CDR3 length: 14 residues. From germline, CDR1 is SNHLY and CDR2 FYNNEI. Unmatched junction bases numbered 8, after V lost 7 bases and J lost 5 bases. CDR3 in DNA: TGTGCCAGCACCTTAGCGGGGGCCGGGGAGACCCAGTACTTC. This codes for CASTLAGAGETQYF.

This clonotype was found many times. The chain joins TRBV7-9 to TRBJ1-4, with D unresolved. CDR1 is SEHNR, CDR2 FQNEAQ, per germline (reference sequence). V was shortened by 7 bases and J by 1 base, with 7 bases between the two germline ends. The CDR3 loop spans 13 amino acids. The CDR3 bases are TGTGCCAGCAACTCGCGAACTAATGAAAAACTGTTTTTT. Protein product: CASNSRTNEKLFF.

Notes on this clonotype: Since no conserved phenylalanine or tryptophan closes the CDR3, a read error is the likely cause. The chain links TRBV19 to TRBJ1-5; D not resolved. Germline V gives CDR1 LNHDA, CDR2 SQIVND (reference sequence). The CDR3 is 15 residues long. Trimming stripped 9 bases from V and 0 bases from J, with 15 bases between. This CDR3 is CARRTAIYSNQPQHL. The DNA for the CDR3 is TGTGCCAGGAGGACGGCGATCTATAGCAATCAGCCCCAGCATCTT.

This clonotype appeared many times. V is TRBV29-1 and J is TRBJ1-2; D gene ambiguous. V lost 0 bases and J lost 5, with 7 bases in between. The length of the CDR3 is 12 residues. Germline CDR1 and CDR2: SQVTM and ANQGSEA. The chain's CDR3 is CSVEDRLYGYTF. CDR3 nucleotides: TGCAGCGTTGAAGACAGATTATATGGCTACACCTTC.

In its sample, this clonotype was seen once. The gene calls are TRBV2 and TRBJ1-5; the D is unclear. CDR3 length: 15 amino acids. Trimming removed 7 bases from V and 11 bases from J, with 24 bases in between. Per germline, CDR1 SNHLY and CDR2 FYNNEI. CDR3 protein: CASTSDVGLAETQHF. The CDR3, as DNA: TGTGCCAGCACATCGGACGTAGGACTAGCGGAGACCCAGCATTTT.

This clonotype was seen a few times. The chain has TRBV4-1 and TRBJ2-7; tentatively, D is TRBD1 or TRBD2 (5 bases each). V lost 1 base and J 1 base, leaving 17 bases between the germline ends. CDR1 and CDR2 from the germline V gene are MGHRA and YSYEKL. CDR3 length equals 17 residues. The CDR3 nucleotides are TGCGCCAGCAGCCAAGGGGACCGCCGGGACGGATCCTACGAGCAGTACTTC. It specifies CASSQGDRRDGSYEQYF.

Of note for this clonotype: A clone one base away is much larger, so this may be a read error. The chain couples TRBV6-1 to TRBJ2-7, with D hard to call. The V gene's germline CDR1 is MNHNS and CDR2 SASEGT. The CDR3 covers 13 residues. CDR3 coding DNA: TGTGCCGGCAGTGAAGCGCTGGGGTACGAGCAGTACTTC. This sequence encodes CAGSEALGYEQYF.

This clonotype was recorded many times. The chain's CDR3 is CASNDSDRAGHF. CDR3 coding DNA: TGTGCCAGCAACGATTCGGACAGGGCTGGGCATTTT. The chain recombines TRBV5-6 with TRBJ1-5; TRBD1 matches at 8 bases. Trimming at V came to 6 bases and at J to 15 bases, leaving 11 bases not matched to a gene. This CDR3 region has 12 residues. Looked up from germline, CDR1 is SGHDT and CDR2 is YYEEEE. Together with reference TRBV5-6 and TRBJ1-5, the CDR3 gives the full variable domain: DAGVTQSPTHLIKTRGQQVTLRCSPKSGHDTVSWYQQALGQGPQFIFQYYEEEERQRGNFPDRFSGHQFPNYSSELNVNALLLGDSALYLCASNDSDRAGHFGDGTRLSIL.

This clonotype was seen repeatedly, ten times or more. At one of its ends the junction is not consistent with the germline gene, which may arise from a read error. The chain joins TRBV10-3 to TRBJ2-5; 10 bases map to TRBD1. Germline CDR1 ENHRY, CDR2 SYGVKD. This CDR3 spans 13 amino acids. This CDR3 reads CASSGTGVETQYF. The CDR3 DNA reads TGTGCCAGCAGTGGGACAGGGGTGGAGACCCAGTACTTC.

In this sample, this clonotype turned up many times. The V and J genes are TRBV29-1 and TRBJ2-2; no definite D call. Germline V CDR1 and CDR2: SQVTM, ANQGSEA. CDR3 size: 11 residues. Trimming removed 6 bases at V and 6 bases at J, with 8 bases between. In DNA form, the CDR3 reads TGCAGCGTCGAATCACCCGGGGAGCTGTTTTTT. This encodes CSVESPGELFF.